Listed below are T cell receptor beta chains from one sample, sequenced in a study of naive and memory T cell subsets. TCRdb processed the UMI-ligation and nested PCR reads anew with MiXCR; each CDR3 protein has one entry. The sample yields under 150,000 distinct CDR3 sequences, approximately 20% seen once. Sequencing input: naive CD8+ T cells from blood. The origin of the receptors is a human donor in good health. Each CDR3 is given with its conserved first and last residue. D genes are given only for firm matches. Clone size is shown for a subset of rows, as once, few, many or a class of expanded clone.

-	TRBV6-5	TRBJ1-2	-	TGTGCCAGCAGAATAGGGGGGCGCGATGGCTACACCTTC	CASRIGGRDGYTF
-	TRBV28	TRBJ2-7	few	TGTGCCAGCAGTTTATTGAGCGGCAGCTCCTACGAGCAGTACTTC	CASSLLSGSSYEQYF
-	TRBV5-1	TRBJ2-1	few	TGCGCCAGCAGCTCAATTTCCTACAATGAGCAGTTCTTC	CASSSISYNEQFF
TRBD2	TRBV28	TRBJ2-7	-	TGTGCCAGCAGTTCACATCAGCGGGAGGGGGCAGGAGAGCAGTACTTC	CASSSHQREGAGEQYF
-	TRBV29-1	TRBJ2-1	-	TGCAGCGTGACGACAGTTAGCATAAATGAGCAGTTCTTC	CSVTTVSINEQFF
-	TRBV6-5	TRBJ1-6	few	TGTGCCAGCTATGGGGGCTATAATTCACCCCTCCACTTT	CASYGGYNSPLHF
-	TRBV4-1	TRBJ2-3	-	TGCGCCAGCAGCCACCCCGCAGATACGCAGTATTTT	CASSHPADTQYF
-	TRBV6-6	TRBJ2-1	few	TGTGCCAGCAGCGAGGGCATCAATGAGCAGTTCTTC	CASSEGINEQFF
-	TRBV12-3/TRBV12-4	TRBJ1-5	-	TGTGCCAGCAGTTTTGGGCAAAACCATCAGCCCCAGCATTTT	CASSFGQNHQPQHF
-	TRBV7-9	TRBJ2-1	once	TGTGCCAGCAGCTTAGTGGGGGCTTACTCCTACAATGAGCAGTTCTTC	CASSLVGAYSYNEQFF
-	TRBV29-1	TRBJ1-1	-	TGCAGCGTTGCGGTCCCCGGGGCGGACACTGAAGCTTTCTTT	CSVAVPGADTEAFF
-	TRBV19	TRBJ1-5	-	TGTGCCAGTAGTATAGACGCGGACGGTAATAGCAATCAGCCCCAGCATTTT	CASSIDADGNSNQPQHF
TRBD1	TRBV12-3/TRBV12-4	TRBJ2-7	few	TGTGCCAGCAGCTATACAGGGGGCTCCTACGAGCAGTACTTC	CASSYTGGSYEQYF
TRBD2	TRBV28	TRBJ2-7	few	TGTGCCAGCAGTTCCGGGACTAGGAACCCCGAGCAGTACTTC	CASSSGTRNPEQYF
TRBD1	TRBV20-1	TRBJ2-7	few	TGCAGTGCTAGCATCCGGGACAGCTCCTACGAGCAGTACTTC	CSASIRDSSYEQYF
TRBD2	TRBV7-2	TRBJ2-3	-	TGTGCCAGCAGCTTAGACTTCCTAGACCCTAGCGGGGCTAGCACAGATACGCAGTATTTT	CASSLDFLDPSGASTDTQYF
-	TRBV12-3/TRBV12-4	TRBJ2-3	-	TGTGCCAGCTCTAATGGGGGTACGCAGTATTTT	CASSNGGTQYF
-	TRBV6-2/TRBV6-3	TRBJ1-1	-	TGTGCCAGCAGTCGTCTTTTGTTGACTGAAGCTTTCTTT	CASSRLLLTEAFF